Listed below are T cell receptor beta chains from one sample, sequenced in a study of graft-versus-host responses after intestinal transplantation. Sequencing used immunoSEQ multiplex PCR; TCRdb keeps in-frame clones, though not all of them. Here the sample spans 43,000 or so clones, about 95% being singletons. Sequencing used PBMCs, obtained around 330 days after intestinal transplant. These receptors came from a human patient who received an intestinal transplant, so some T cells may come from the graft donor. CDR3s include the opening cysteine and the closing phenylalanine or tryptophan. Fields, in order: V gene, D gene, J gene, clone size, CDR3 protein, CDR3 DNA. A D gene is named only where the DNA matches it firmly. Not all rows give a size; the values are once, few, many and, for expanded clones, a class.

>TRBV29-1|.|TRBJ2-5|.
CSAPQGPTETQYF
TGCAGCGCGCCTCAGGGGCCCACCGAGACCCAGTACTTC
>TRBV2|.|TRBJ2-5|.
CASRLTETQYF
TGTGCCAGCCGTCTTACGGAGACCCAGTACTTC
>TRBV5-1|.|TRBJ2-7|.
CASSWGDTYEQYF
TGCGCCAGCAGCTGGGGGGACACCTACGAGCAGTACTTC
>TRBV7-6|.|TRBJ2-7|once
CASSPTTAITGRWGDEQYF
TGTGCCAGCAGCCCTACCACCGCAATTACAGGGCGTTGGGGGGACGAGCAGTACTTC
>TRBV9|.|TRBJ1-5|.
CASSAVPNQPQHF
TGTGCCAGCAGCGCCGTCCCGAATCAGCCCCAGCATTTT
>TRBV18|TRBD1|TRBJ1-6|.
CASSRGTASDSPLHF
TGTGCCAGCTCACGCGGGACAGCCTCTGATTCACCCCTCCACTTT
>TRBV7-6|.|TRBJ2-7|.
CASSLGSSPEQYF
TGTGCCAGCAGCTTAGGCTCCTCGCCCGAGCAGTACTTC
>TRBV9|TRBD1|TRBJ2-5|.
CASSITGTGEETQYF
TGTGCCAGCAGTATTACCGGGACAGGGGAAGAGACCCAGTACTTC
>TRBV27|.|TRBJ1-4|.
CASFGSGDEKLFF
TGTGCCAGCTTCGGGTCAGGGGATGAAAAACTGTTTTTT
>TRBV7-9|.|TRBJ2-7|.
CASSLNPYEQYF
TGTGCCAGCAGCTTAAACCCCTACGAGCAGTACTTC
>TRBV7-9|.|TRBJ2-7|.
CASSEGYEQYF
TGTGCCAGCAGCGAAGGGTACGAGCAGTACTTC
>TRBV6-1|TRBD1|TRBJ1-6|.
CASSEGSVRRGRRGSPLHF
TGTGCCAGCAGTGAAGGGTCCGTCAGGAGGGGGCGAAGAGGTTCACCCCTCCACTTT
>TRBV29-1|.|TRBJ1-1|.
CSAKDRVNTEAFF
TGCAGCGCCAAGGACAGAGTGAACACTGAAGCTTTCTTT
>TRBV6-1|.|TRBJ2-1|.
CASAQEGQYNEQFF
TGTGCCAGCGCTCAAGAGGGGCAATACAATGAGCAGTTCTTC
>TRBV2|.|TRBJ1-5|.
CASTEGSAQPQHF
TGTGCCAGCACGGAGGGTTCAGCTCAGCCCCAGCATTTT
>TRBV6-1|.|TRBJ1-3|once
CASSWGVGTGNTIYF
TGTGCCAGCAGCTGGGGTGTAGGGACCGGAAACACCATATATTTT
>TRBV11-1|.|TRBJ2-7|.
CASSSRTTAYEQYF
TGTGCCAGCAGCTCACGGACTACCGCCTACGAGCAGTACTTC
>TRBV10-3|.|TRBJ2-3|.
CATSLGGANTDTQYF
TGTGCCACCTCCTTGGGGGGAGCAAACACAGATACGCAGTATTTT
>TRBV7-6|TRBD2|TRBJ2-1|.
CASSFAGLAGYEQFF
TGTGCCAGCAGCTTCGCCGGACTAGCGGGTTATGAGCAGTTCTTC
>TRBV6-1|TRBD2|TRBJ2-4|.
CAIGGASKNIQYF
TGTGCCATCGGGGGGGCGAGCAAAAACATTCAGTACTTC
>TRBV29-1|.|TRBJ2-1|.
CSVEDPTYRYNEQFF
TGCAGCGTTGAAGACCCGACCTATAGGTACAATGAGCAGTTCTTC
>TRBV19|TRBD1|TRBJ1-5|.
CASSARQGLGNQPQHF
TGTGCCAGTAGTGCCCGACAGGGATTGGGCAATCAGCCCCAGCATTTT
>TRBV5-1|.|TRBJ1-5|.
CASSLGPGGNQPQHF
TGCGCCAGCAGCTTGGGGCCAGGGGGCAATCAGCCCCAGCATTTT
>TRBV30|.|TRBJ2-5|.
CAWSGLETQYF
TGTGCCTGGAGTGGACTGGAGACCCAGTACTTC
>TRBV13|TRBD1|TRBJ2-7|.
CASSLYGDSSYEQYF
TGTGCCAGCAGCTTATACGGGGACAGTTCCTACGAGCAGTACTTC
>TRBV5-1|.|TRBJ1-1|.
CASSLVVENTEAFF
TGCGCCAGCAGCTTGGTGGTGGAGAACACTGAAGCTTTCTTT
>TRBV5-4|.|TRBJ2-2|.
CASNDEREGDTGELFF
TGTGCCAGCAACGACGAGAGGGAAGGGGACACCGGGGAGCTGTTTTTT
>TRBV6-5|.|TRBJ1-1|once
CASSYAPPVWTEAFF
TGTGCCAGCAGTTACGCACCACCGGTGTGGACTGAAGCTTTCTTT
>TRBV7-2|.|TRBJ1-1|.
CASSLGRKDTEAFF
TGTGCCAGCAGCTTAGGGCGCAAGGACACTGAAGCTTTCTTT
>TRBV5-1|.|TRBJ1-4|.
CASSSESTGLDEKLFF
TGCGCCAGCAGCTCGGAAAGCACGGGCCTAGATGAAAAACTGTTTTTT
>TRBV28|.|TRBJ2-1|.
CASSLQRLEQFF
TGTGCCAGCAGTTTACAGCGACTTGAGCAGTTCTTC
>TRBV6-5|TRBD2|TRBJ2-2|.
CASTGLLPVGELFF
TGTGCCAGCACGGGACTACTTCCGGTCGGGGAGCTGTTTTTT
>TRBV5-5|.|TRBJ2-1|.
CASSLVPSLDYNEQFF
TGTGCCAGCAGCTTGGTTCCTAGCTTAGATTACAATGAGCAGTTCTTC
>TRBV8-2|.|TRBJ2-6|once
CGILSKITQSRANVLTF
TGTGGCATTCTAAGCAAGATAACACAAAGTCGGGCCAACGTCCTGACTTTC
>TRBV11-2|.|TRBJ1-4|few
CASSFRGSEKLFF
TGTGCCAGCAGTTTCCGGGGGTCGGAAAAACTGTTTTTT
>TRBV4-2|TRBD2|TRBJ2-7|.
CASSRGTSGFPYEQYF
TGTGCCAGCAGCCGAGGGACTAGCGGCTTTCCCTACGAGCAGTACTTC
>TRBV11-2|.|TRBJ1-4|.
CASSANPGTTNEKLFF
TGTGCCAGCAGCGCCAACCCAGGGACAACTAATGAAAAACTGTTTTTT
>TRBV5-1|TRBD1|TRBJ2-5|.
CASSLAGTGSYGQYF
TGCGCCAGCAGCTTGGCGGGGACAGGTTCCTACGGGCAGTACTTC
>TRBV6-5|TRBD1|TRBJ1-2|.
CASLGGTAFNYGYTF
TGTGCCAGCCTGGGGGGGACAGCCTTTAACTATGGCTACACCTTC
>TRBV6-5|.|TRBJ2-7|once
CASSRDLAYEQYF
TGTGCCAGCAGCCGGGACCTCGCCTACGAGCAGTACTTC
>TRBV18|.|TRBJ1-2|.
CASSPEASNYGYTF
TGTGCCAGCTCACCAGAGGCGTCTAACTATGGCTACACCTTC
>TRBV27|.|TRBJ2-2|.
CASSLVGRNTGELFF
TGTGCCAGCAGTTTGGTGGGGCGTAACACCGGGGAGCTGTTTTTT
>TRBV18|.|TRBJ2-5|.
CASSPWEETQYF
TGTGCCAGCTCACCATGGGAGGAGACCCAGTACTTC
>TRBV28|.|TRBJ1-2|.
CASSLRQGNYGYTF
TGTGCCAGCAGTTTACGCCAGGGTAACTATGGCTACACCTTC
>TRBV6-6|TRBD1|TRBJ2-7|.
CASSDDRGPHEQYF
TGTGCCAGCAGCGACGACAGGGGCCCCCACGAGCAGTACTTC